Sequencing of this T cell receptor beta chain was carried out in a study of control samples from healthy donors and cancer patients. Data came from immunoSEQ multiplex PCR; TCRdb stores just in-frame clones and leaves some out. The sample has 130,000 to 150,000 clones, approximately 90% seen once. The CDR3 runs 13 residues. Germline CDR1 reads MNHNS; CDR2 reads SASEGT. The germline V and J ends were trimmed by 3 bases and 2 bases, with 7 bases remaining between them. The sample consisted of blood. The receptor was isolated from a woman in her 30s in good health. The chain uses TRBV6-1 and TRBJ1-2; no clear D. DNA for the CDR3: TGTGCCAGCAGTGAGGACTGGAACTATGGCTACACCTTC. Protein sequence: CASSEDWNYGYTF.